The rows below give T cell receptor beta chains drawn from one sample of a study of cytomegalovirus exposure and HLA in healthy donors. The protocol was immunoSEQ multiplex PCR, while the TCRdb copy is restricted to in-frame clones and leaves out a portion. The top ten hold 6.2% of the sample, which has roughly 150,000 clones, 75% to 85% seen once. Sequencing was performed on PBMCs. These receptors were collected from a woman in her 40s in good health and CMV-seropositive. The conserved cysteine and the conserved F or W are not part of the CDR3 here. D genes are given only for firm matches.

v_call d_call cdr3_aa
TRBV7-3 . ASSLGGRGNEQF
TRBV19 TRBD1 ASSNFGGTAFPFDQPQH
TRBV15 TRBD2 ATSRDRDYYEQY
TRBV6-5 . ASSPRQGYNSPLH
TRBV9 TRBD1 ASSLLRGQRTEAF
TRBV5-4 . ASSQGTVRGYT
TRBV19 . ASSIVIGSYTGELF
TRBV4-2 TRBD2 ASSQVTGRAYNEQF
TRBV2 TRBD2 ASTRRRGKNNEQF
TRBV7-2 . ASSPRADSNQPQH
TRBV18 TRBD2 ASSRLTSGLANTGELF
TRBV6-1 . ASSEVGRRWTDTQY
TRBV27 . ASSFGRLRAVETQY
TRBV12-1 . ASSPGRGDREAF
TRBV7-2 TRBD2 ASSLGGLAGGYEQY
TRBV5-4 . ASSAARGTYNEQF
TRBV7-8 TRBD2 ASSLLWAGEDTQY
TRBV9 . ASSLNYGYT
TRBV5-1 TRBD1 ASSSGTAQETQY
TRBV9 TRBD1 ASSPYGQGDSGYT
TRBV7-7 . ASSPVGAPNTGELF
TRBV5-6 . ASRGGAGENYGYT
TRBV7-9 TRBD1 ASSPGDRNYGYT
TRBV5-4 . ASSFGSISYNEQF
TRBV5-4 . ASSTGGTTNEKLF
TRBV9 TRBD2 ASSVFTGLAGQETQY
TRBV7-3 . ASSLDRGSSTYNEQF
TRBV19 TRBD2 ASSIAHEASGRQETQY
TRBV7-6 TRBD2 ASSLGLAGDSGANVLT
TRBV20-1 . SAEGDQPQH
TRBV5-6 . ASSFSDRRETQY
TRBV4-1 TRBD1 ASSQTQGATYGYT
TRBV5-1 TRBD1 ASSETGTGEGYT
TRBV5-1 TRBD2 ASSSPGLAVNEQF
TRBV5-1 TRBD2 ASSYRAGVTGELF
TRBV5-4 . ASSLERWSSSTDTQY
TRBV7-3 TRBD2 ASSYSRTSGKQF
TRBV2 TRBD2 ASSEAGLAGTDTQY
TRBV18 . ASSPPRSFGNTIY
TRBV6-5 TRBD1 ASRQTGRYEQY
TRBV7-9 . ASSFVGSLISGNTIY
TRBV11-3 . ASSRAWAGTYNEQF
TRBV7-9 . ASTTKQSSYNEQF
TRBV4-2 . ASSQDLGETNEKLF
TRBV11-2 . ASSFGFSYEQY
TRBV7-2 . ASSSYQGGKTQY
TRBV6-5 TRBD1 ASRPIDRGNQPQH
TRBV13 TRBD2 ASSLSGRERDTQY
TRBV28 . ASSLSYGGGANVLT
TRBV28 . ASSASPSPEQY
TRBV4-1 . ASSLQGGGNTIY
TRBV15 . ATSSDLGPDTQY
TRBV7-2 TRBD2 ASSLALLAGGWDEQF
TRBV11-3 TRBD2 ASSPTSRYEQF
TRBV5-1 TRBD1 ASSTPGQGLASSLTDTQY
TRBV5-4 . ASSFWGANYGYT
TRBV6-4 . ASHCLAISSYEQY
TRBV18 TRBD2 ASSPPSGSTDTQY
TRBV6-1 . AGSDRDTGGNEQF